The 20 T cell receptor beta chains below all came from one sample that was sequenced in a study of blood T cell repertoires in COVID-19. Using immunoSEQ multiplex PCR, the repertoire was profiled, and TCRdb retains in-frame clones only, with some absent. The sample comprises around 140,000 clones, about 87% of which are singletons, and around 26% rests with the top ten. Sequencing input: peripheral blood. The receptors were sampled from a human donor in a cohort sampled during active COVID-19.

The chain is built from TRBV18 and TRBJ1-5; D is unresolved. This CDR3 is built from 16 residues. V lost 2 bases to trimming and J lost 0 bases, with 11 bases between them. Germline CDR1 and CDR2: KGHSH and LQKENI. The CDR3 DNA sequence: TGTGCCAGCTCACCATCGCGCGCTTATAGCAATCAGCCCCAGCATTTT. Its translation is CASSPSRAYSNQPQHF.

The rearrangement uses TRBV5-6 and TRBJ2-7, with TRBD2 matching 12 bases. V was pared by 0 bases and J by 5 bases, with 0 bases of the junction left unmatched. Germline CDR1 is SGHDT and CDR2 is YYEEEE. The CDR3 length is 14 residues. DNA of the CDR3: TGTGCCAGCAGCTTGGGACTAGCGGGGGACGAGCAGTACTTC. Translating it yields CASSLGLAGDEQYF.

The rearrangement links TRBV4-2 to TRBJ1-4; D gene unclear. The germline gives CDR1 LGHNA, CDR2 YNFKEQ. The CDR3 is made up of 15 amino acids. Trimming removed 1 base from V and 0 bases from J, with 6 bases in between. DNA for the CDR3: TGTGCCAGCAGCCAAGGGAGCTCAACTAATGAAAAACTGTTTTTT. The encoded protein is CASSQGSSTNEKLFF.

This clone was detected only a few times. The chain employs TRBV27 and TRBJ1-6; TRBD1 is a possible D gene (5 bases). Germline V CDR1 and CDR2: MNHEY, SMNVEV (reference sequence). Trimming removed 3 bases at V and 9 bases at J, with 9 bases between. This CDR3 contains 13 residues. DNA for the CDR3: TGTGCCAGCAGTTTGGAAGGGGCTTCACCCCTCCACTTT. Residues: CASSLEGASPLHF.

V usage is TRBV7-9 and J usage is TRBJ2-5; 9 positions match TRBD1. In germline, CDR1 is SEHNR, CDR2 FQNEAQ (reference sequence). The CDR3 runs to 18 residues. V gave up 4 bases and J gave up 5 bases; unmatched junction bases: 17. CDR3 amino acids: CASSSQTSGTGFTETQYF. The DNA for the CDR3 is TGTGCCAGCAGCTCCCAAACTTCCGGGACAGGGTTTACGGAGACCCAGTACTTC.

This chain's CDR3 is CASSDRDRVWEQYF. In DNA, the CDR3 is TGTGCCAGCAGTGACCGGGACAGGGTTTGGGAGCAGTACTTC. The V and J genes are TRBV27 and TRBJ2-7; 9 positions match TRBD1. CDR3 length equals 14 residues. The V segment lost 5 bases and the J segment 7 bases; nucleotides outside the gene matches: 9. Per germline, CDR1 MNHEY and CDR2 SMNVEV (reference sequence).

The V call is TRBV10-3, the J call TRBJ2-6, with TRBD1 as a possible D gene (5 bases). V was trimmed by 5 bases and J by 1 base, leaving 21 bases between them. CDR1 is ENHRY, CDR2 SYGVKD, per germline. The CDR3 length is 19 residues. In nucleotides, the CDR3 is TGTGCCATCAGTCTAAGGGGAAGCCCATTTGGATCTGGGGCCAACGTCCTGACTTTC. It codes for CAISLRGSPFGSGANVLTF.

The rearrangement joins TRBV4-3 to TRBJ1-1; a possible D gene is TRBD1 (6 bases). Germline CDR1 reads LGHNA; CDR2 reads YSLEER. The CDR3 covers 14 residues. V dropped 0 bases and J dropped 5 bases, with 10 bases sitting between them. The CDR3 DNA reads as TGCGCCAGCAGCCAAGAGTACAGGGTGACTGAAGCTTTCTTT. It encodes CASSQEYRVTEAFF.

The J gene is TRBJ1-3, the V gene TRBV7-6; D might be TRBD1 (5 bases). The CDR3 sequence is 17 residues long. CDR1 is SGHVS, CDR2 FNYEAQ, per germline. The ends were cut back, 3 bases at V and 0 bases at J, with 15 bases in the middle. The CDR3 reads CASSLTVGGGSGNTIYF. The CDR3 bases are TGTGCCAGCAGCTTGACCGTCGGGGGGGGCTCTGGAAACACCATATATTTT.

V usage is TRBV6-6 and J usage is TRBJ2-1; tentatively, D is TRBD2 (6 bases). Germline V gene sequence: CDR1 MNHNY, CDR2 SVGAGI (reference sequence). V was cut by 7 bases and J by 0 bases, with 16 bases left in between. CDR3 size: 16 residues. The CDR3 is CASTLEGLISYNEQFF. The CDR3 nucleotides read TGTGCCAGCACTCTGGAGGGACTGATCTCCTACAATGAGCAGTTCTTC.

This chain links TRBV5-6 with TRBJ2-3, with 8 nucleotides matching TRBD2. J gave up 6 bases and V 3 bases, and 6 bases lay outside the gene matches. CDR1 is SGHDT, CDR2 YYEEEE, per germline. The CDR3 contains 14 residues. CDR3 coding DNA: TGTGCCAGCAGCTCCCAAACGGGAGGGGATACGCAGTATTTT. This sequence encodes CASSSQTGGDTQYF.

This rearrangement joins TRBV7-3 to TRBJ2-6; the D is unclear. This CDR3 spans 14 amino acids. CDR1 is SGHTA, CDR2 FQGTGA, per germline. V was shortened by 7 bases and J by 0 bases, with 7 bases between the two germline ends. CDR3 sequence (DNA): TGTGCCAGCAAACCCAGCTCTGGGGCCAACGTCCTGACTTTC. Translating it yields CASKPSSGANVLTF. Full variable domain (remainder filled in from reference TRBV7-3 and TRBJ2-6): GAGVSQTPSNKVTEKGKYVELRCDPISGHTALYWYRQSLGQGPEFLIYFQGTGAADDSGLPNDRFFAVRPEGSVSTLKIQRTERGDSAVYLCASKPSSGANVLTFGAGSRLTVL.

This clone was recorded once. The chain recombines TRBV9 with TRBJ2-7, with a possible D match to TRBD2 (5 bases). The CDR3 is made up of 15 amino acids. CDR1 is SGDLS, CDR2 YYNGEE, per germline. Deletions cut 3 bases from V and 2 bases from J, with 15 bases between. DNA for the CDR3: TGTGCCAGCAGCGCCGGCATTGGAGCGGCCTACGAGCAGTACTTC. Protein product: CASSAGIGAAYEQYF.

This clone was recorded only once. The chain recombines TRBV6-5 with TRBJ2-5; 10 nucleotides agree with TRBD2. This CDR3 spans 14 amino acids. Per germline, CDR1 MNHEY and CDR2 SVGAGI. Trimming took 5 bases from V and 5 from J; bases not matched to a gene: 5. The CDR3 region is CASSNLAGEETQYF. In nucleotides, the CDR3 is TGTGCCAGCAGTAACCTAGCGGGGGAGGAGACCCAGTACTTC.

The chain joins TRBV7-9 to TRBJ2-3; D is unclear. With 3 bases removed from V and 2 bases from J, the gap between germline ends came to 12 bases. CDR3 length: 15 residues. Per germline, CDR1 SEHNR and CDR2 FQNEAQ (reference sequence). The CDR3 protein is CASSLTLDPTDTQYF. In nucleotides, the CDR3 is TGTGCCAGCAGCTTGACCCTAGACCCCACAGATACGCAGTATTTT.

The gene calls are TRBV19 and TRBJ1-6; D unclear. The CDR3 runs to 15 residues. The germline V and J ends were trimmed by 3 bases and 3 bases, with 9 bases remaining between them. The germline CDR1 and CDR2 sequences are LNHDA and SQIVND (reference sequence). CDR3 sequence reads: CASSIRPGYNSPLHF. Written as DNA, the CDR3 is TGTGCCAGTAGTATCCGGCCGGGCTATAATTCACCCCTCCACTTT.

The V and J genes are TRBV4-1 and TRBJ1-1; 9 nucleotides agree with TRBD1. Looked up from germline, CDR1 is MGHRA and CDR2 is YSYEKL. V gave up 2 bases and J gave up 1 base; unmatched junction bases: 5. This CDR3 has 16 residues. CDR3 sequence reads: CASSQKQGAGNTEAFF. CDR3 sequence (DNA): TGCGCCAGCAGCCAAAAACAGGGGGCGGGGAACACTGAAGCTTTCTTT.

This chain links TRBV5-1 with TRBJ1-3; TRBD1 is a possible D gene (6 bases). The CDR3 length is 11 residues. Germline lookup yields CDR1 SGHRS and CDR2 YFSETQ. V was shortened by 9 bases and J by 7 bases, with 11 bases between the two germline ends. CDR3 coding DNA: TGCGCCACCAGGGGCTCGAACACCATATATTTT. Amino acid sequence: CATRGSNTIYF.

This chain links TRBV6-2 or TRBV6-3 with TRBJ2-1, with TRBD2 identical over 8 bases. From germline, CDR1 is MNHEY and CDR2 SVGEGT. The CDR3 length is 14 residues. The J segment lost 2 bases and the V segment lost 5 bases, leaving 2 bases of the junction unmatched. The CDR3 reads CASSRGGAYNEQFF. The CDR3 bases are TGTGCCAGCAGTCGGGGGGGGGCCTACAATGAGCAGTTCTTC.

The gene calls are TRBV7-8 and TRBJ2-3; 11 bases line up with TRBD2. Germline CDR1 and CDR2: SGHVS and FQNEAQ. After removal of 3 bases from V and 2 bases from J, the junction contained 4 bases not matched to a gene. The CDR3 is 16 residues long. The CDR3 coding sequence is TGTGCCAGCAGCTTTAGCGGGGGGGCGATCACAGATACGCAGTATTTT. Translation gives CASSFSGGAITDTQYF. The full variable domain, rest sourced from reference TRBV7-8 and TRBJ2-3, is GAGVSQSPRYKVAKRGQDVALRCDPISGHVSLFWYQQALGQGPEFLTYFQNEAQLDKSGLPSDRFFAERPEGSVSTLKIQRTQQEDSAVYLCASSFSGGAITDTQYFGPGTRLTVL.